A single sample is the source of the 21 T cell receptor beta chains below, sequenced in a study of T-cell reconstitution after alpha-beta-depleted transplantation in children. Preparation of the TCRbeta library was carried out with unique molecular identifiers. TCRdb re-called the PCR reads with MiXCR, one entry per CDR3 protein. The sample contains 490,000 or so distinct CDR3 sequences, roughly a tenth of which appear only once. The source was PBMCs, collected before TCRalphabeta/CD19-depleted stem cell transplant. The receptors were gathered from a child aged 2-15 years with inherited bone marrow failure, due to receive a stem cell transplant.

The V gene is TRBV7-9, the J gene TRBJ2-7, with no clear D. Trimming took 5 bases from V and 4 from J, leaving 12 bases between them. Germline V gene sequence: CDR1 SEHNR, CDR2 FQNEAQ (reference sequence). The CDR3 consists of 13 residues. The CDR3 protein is CASSTPVLYEQYF. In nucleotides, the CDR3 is TGTGCCAGCAGCACCCCGGTCCTTTACGAGCAGTACTTC. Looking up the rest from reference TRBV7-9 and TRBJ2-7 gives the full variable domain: DTGVSQNPRHKITKRGQNVTFRCDPISEHNRLYWYRQTLGQGPEFLTYFQNEAQLEKSRLLSDRFSAERPKGSFSTLEIQRTEQGDSAMYLCASSTPVLYEQYFGPGTRLTVT.

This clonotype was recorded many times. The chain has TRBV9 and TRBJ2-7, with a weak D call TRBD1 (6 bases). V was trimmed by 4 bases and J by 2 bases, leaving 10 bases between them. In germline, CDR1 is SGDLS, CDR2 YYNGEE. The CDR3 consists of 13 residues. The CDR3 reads CASSRDMAYEQYF. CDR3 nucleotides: TGTGCCAGCAGCCGGGACATGGCCTACGAGCAGTACTTC.

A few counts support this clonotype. CDR3 amino acids: CASSPRVGEPAYEQYF. As DNA, the CDR3 is TGTGCCAGCAGCCCTAGGGTTGGGGAACCCGCCTACGAGCAGTACTTC. This chain joins TRBV7-2 and TRBJ2-7; D call uncertain. This CDR3 has 16 amino acids. Germline assignment: CDR1 SGHTA and CDR2 FQGNSA. V was cut by 5 bases and J by 2 bases, with 19 bases left in between.

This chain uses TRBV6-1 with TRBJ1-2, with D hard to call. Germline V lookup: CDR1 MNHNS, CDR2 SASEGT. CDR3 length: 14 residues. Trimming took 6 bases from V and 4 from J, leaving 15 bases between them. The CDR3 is CASRHPQPLYGYTF. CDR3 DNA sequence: TGTGCCAGCAGGCATCCGCAACCACTCTATGGCTACACCTTC.

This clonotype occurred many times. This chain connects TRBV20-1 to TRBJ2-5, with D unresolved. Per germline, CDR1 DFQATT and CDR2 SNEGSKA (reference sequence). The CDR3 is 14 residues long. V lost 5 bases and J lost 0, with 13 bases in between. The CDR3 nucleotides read TGCAGTGCTTCCTCCCGGCGAGACCAAGAGACCCAGTACTTC. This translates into CSASSRRDQETQYF.

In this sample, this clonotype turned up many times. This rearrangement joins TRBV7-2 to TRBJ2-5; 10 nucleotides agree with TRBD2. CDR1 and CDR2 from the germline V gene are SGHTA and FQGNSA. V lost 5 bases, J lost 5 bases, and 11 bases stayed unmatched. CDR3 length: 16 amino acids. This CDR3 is CASSPPSSGSMETQYF. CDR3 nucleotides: TGTGCCAGCAGCCCGCCATCTAGCGGGAGTATGGAGACCCAGTACTTC.

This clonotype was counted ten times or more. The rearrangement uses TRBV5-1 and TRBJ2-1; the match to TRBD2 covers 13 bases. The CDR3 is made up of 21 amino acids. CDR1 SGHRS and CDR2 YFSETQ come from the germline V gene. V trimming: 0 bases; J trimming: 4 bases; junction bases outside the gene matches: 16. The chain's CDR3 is CASSLDGRGTSGARWYNEQFF. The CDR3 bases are TGCGCCAGCAGCTTGGATGGTAGGGGGACTAGCGGGGCCCGGTGGTACAATGAGCAGTTCTTC.

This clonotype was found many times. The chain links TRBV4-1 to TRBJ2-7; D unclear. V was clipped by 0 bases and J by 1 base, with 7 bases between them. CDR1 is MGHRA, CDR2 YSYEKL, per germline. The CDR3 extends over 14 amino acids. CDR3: CASSQEQQSYEQYF. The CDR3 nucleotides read TGCGCCAGCAGCCAAGAACAGCAGTCCTACGAGCAGTACTTC.

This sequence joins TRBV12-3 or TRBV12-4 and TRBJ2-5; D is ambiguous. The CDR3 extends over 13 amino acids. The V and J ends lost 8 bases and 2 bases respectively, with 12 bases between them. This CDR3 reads CASQYLYQETQYF. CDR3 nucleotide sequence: TGTGCCAGCCAGTATCTTTATCAAGAGACCCAGTACTTC.

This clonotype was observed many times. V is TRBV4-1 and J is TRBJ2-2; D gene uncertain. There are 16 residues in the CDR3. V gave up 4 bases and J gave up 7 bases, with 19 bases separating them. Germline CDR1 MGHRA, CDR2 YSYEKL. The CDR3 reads CASSPTAATLLGELFF. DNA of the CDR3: TGCGCCAGCAGCCCGACCGCTGCTACCCTTCTCGGGGAGCTGTTTTTT.

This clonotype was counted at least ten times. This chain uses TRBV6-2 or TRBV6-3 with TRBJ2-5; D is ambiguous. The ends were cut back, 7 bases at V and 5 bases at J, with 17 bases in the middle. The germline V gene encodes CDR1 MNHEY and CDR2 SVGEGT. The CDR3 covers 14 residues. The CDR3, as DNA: TGTGCCAGCACCGTACAGCCGACACGGGAGACCCAGTACTTC. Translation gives CASTVQPTRETQYF.

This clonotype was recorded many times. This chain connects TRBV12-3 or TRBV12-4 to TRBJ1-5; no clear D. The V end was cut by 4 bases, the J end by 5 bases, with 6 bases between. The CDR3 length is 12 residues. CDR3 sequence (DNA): TGTGCCAGCAGTTCCTCCCATCAGCCCCAGCATTTT. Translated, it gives CASSSSHQPQHF.

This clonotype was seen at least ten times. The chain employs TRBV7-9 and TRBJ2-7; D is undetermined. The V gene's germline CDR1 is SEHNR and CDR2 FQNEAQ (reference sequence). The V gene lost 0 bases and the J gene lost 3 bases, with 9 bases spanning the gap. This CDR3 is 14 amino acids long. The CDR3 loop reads CASSLAASDYEQYF. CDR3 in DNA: TGTGCCAGCAGCTTAGCGGCCTCAGACTACGAGCAGTACTTC.

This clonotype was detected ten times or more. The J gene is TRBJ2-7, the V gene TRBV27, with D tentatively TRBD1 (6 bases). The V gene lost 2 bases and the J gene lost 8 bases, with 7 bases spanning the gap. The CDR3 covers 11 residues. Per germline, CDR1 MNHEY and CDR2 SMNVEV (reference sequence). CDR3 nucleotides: TGTGCCAGCAGTTTAGGGGGCAAGCAGTACTTC. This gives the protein CASSLGGKQYF.

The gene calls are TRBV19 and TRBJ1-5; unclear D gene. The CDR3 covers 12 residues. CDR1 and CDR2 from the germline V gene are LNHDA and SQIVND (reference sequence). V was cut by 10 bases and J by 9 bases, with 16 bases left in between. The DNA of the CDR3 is TGTGCCACCGAAGTAGAACGAGGGCCCCAGCATTTT. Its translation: CATEVERGPQHF.

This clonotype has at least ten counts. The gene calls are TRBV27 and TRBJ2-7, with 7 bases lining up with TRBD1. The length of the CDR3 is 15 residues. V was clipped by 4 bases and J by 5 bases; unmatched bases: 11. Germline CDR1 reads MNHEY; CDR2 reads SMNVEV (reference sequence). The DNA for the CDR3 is TGTGCCAGCAGTTCGGGTAATGGCAGGGGGAACGAGCAGTACTTC. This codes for CASSSGNGRGNEQYF.

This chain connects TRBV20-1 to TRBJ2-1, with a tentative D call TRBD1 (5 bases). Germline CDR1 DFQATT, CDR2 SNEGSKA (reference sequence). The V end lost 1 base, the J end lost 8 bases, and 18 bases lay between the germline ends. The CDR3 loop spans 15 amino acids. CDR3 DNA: TGCAGTGCTAGAGCTGAGGACAAACCATTGTATGAGCAGTTCTTC. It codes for CSARAEDKPLYEQFF.

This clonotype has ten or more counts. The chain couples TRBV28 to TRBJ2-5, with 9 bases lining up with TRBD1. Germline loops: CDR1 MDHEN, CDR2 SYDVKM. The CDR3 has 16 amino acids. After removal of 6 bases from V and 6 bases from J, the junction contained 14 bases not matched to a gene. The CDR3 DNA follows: TGTGCCAGCAGCCTGGTAACAGGGGGCGATCTGAAGACCCAGTACTTC. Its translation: CASSLVTGGDLKTQYF.

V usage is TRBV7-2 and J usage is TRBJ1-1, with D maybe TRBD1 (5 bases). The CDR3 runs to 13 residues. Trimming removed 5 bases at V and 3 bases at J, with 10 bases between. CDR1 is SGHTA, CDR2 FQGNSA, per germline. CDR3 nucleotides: TGTGCCAGCAGCGTAAAAGGGGACACTGAAGCTTTCTTT. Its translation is CASSVKGDTEAFF.

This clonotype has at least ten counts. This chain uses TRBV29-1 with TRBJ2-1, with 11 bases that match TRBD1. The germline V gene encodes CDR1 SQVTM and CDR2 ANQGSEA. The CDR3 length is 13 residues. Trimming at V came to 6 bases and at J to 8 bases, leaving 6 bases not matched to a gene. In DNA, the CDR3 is TGCAGCGTCTCCGGGACAGGGGGATATGAGCAGTTCTTC. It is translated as CSVSGTGGYEQFF.

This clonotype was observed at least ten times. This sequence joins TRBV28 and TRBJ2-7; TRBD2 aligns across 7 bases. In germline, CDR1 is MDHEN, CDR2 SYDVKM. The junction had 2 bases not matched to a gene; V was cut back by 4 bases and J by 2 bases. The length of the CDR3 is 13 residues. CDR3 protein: CASSWTRTYEQYF. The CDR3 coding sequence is TGTGCCAGCAGTTGGACTAGAACCTACGAGCAGTACTTC. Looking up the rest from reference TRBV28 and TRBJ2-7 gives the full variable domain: DVKVTQSSRYLVKRTGEKVFLECVQDMDHENMFWYRQDPGLGLRLIYFSYDVKMKEKGDIPEGYSVSREKKERFSLILESASTNQTSMYLCASSWTRTYEQYFGPGTRLTVT.